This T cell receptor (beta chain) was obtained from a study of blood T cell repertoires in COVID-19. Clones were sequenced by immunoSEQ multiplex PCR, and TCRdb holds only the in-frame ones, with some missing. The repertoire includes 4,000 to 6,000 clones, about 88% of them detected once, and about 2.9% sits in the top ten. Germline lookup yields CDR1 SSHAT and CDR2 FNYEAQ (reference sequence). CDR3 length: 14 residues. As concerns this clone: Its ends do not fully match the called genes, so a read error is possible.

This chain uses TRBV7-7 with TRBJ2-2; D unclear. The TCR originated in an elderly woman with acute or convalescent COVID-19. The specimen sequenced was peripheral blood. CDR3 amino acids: CASSPSTVAGELFF. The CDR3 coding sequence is TGTGCTAGCAGCCCATCTACAGTAGCCGGGGAGCTGTTTTTT.